This T cell receptor (beta chain) comes out of a study of OX40 agonist ivuxolimab in advanced cancers. Study-wide context: All patients had ivuxolimab intravenously every 2 weeks at 0.01 to 10 mg/kg. Patients with prior anti-PD-1, anti-PD-L1 or anti-CTLA-4 therapy were eligible; approximately 37% had some. Three patients got partial responses; one had hepatocellular carcinoma and two had cutaneous melanoma.

Germline trimming cut 2 bases from V and 2 bases from J; bases unmatched to any gene: 8. This CDR3 contains 16 residues. CDR1 and CDR2 from the germline V gene are SGHKS and YYEKEE (reference sequence). The repertoire was sequenced with immunoSEQ multiplex PCR; TCRdb's copy has only in-frame clones and lacks some. Of approximately 77,000 clones listed, just over 90% are singletons. Here the sequenced sample was CD4+ or CD8+ T cells sorted from blood, taken in a trial of the OX40 agonist ivuxolimab. V gene TRBV5-5 combines with J gene TRBJ2-7; 9 nucleotides line up with TRBD1. The receptor's source is an adult with an advanced solid tumor such as melanoma, head and neck, liver or kidney cancer. Here the CDR3 reads CASSLLQGAVPYEQYF. In nucleotides, the CDR3 is TGTGCCAGCAGCTTACTACAGGGGGCAGTCCCCTACGAGCAGTACTTC.